This T cell receptor beta chain emerged from a study of OX40 agonist ivuxolimab in advanced cancers. Study in general: The patients received ivuxolimab by intravenous route every 2 weeks at 0.01 to 10 mg/kg. With a range of about 23 to 90, age averaged 60 years, and about 82% were male.

Trimming removed 7 bases at V and 8 bases at J, with 15 bases between. CDR1 is SNHLY and CDR2 is FYNNEI in the germline V gene. There are 13 residues in the CDR3. Assay: immunoSEQ multiplex PCR; the TCRdb copy retains only in-frame clones and omits some. This sample has about 80,000 clones, with 80% to 95% found just once. The clonotype originates from an adult with an advanced solid tumor such as melanoma, head and neck, liver or kidney cancer. The rearrangement uses TRBV2 and TRBJ1-5, with D hard to call. This specimen was CD4+ or CD8+ T cells sorted from blood, taken in a trial of the OX40 agonist ivuxolimab. DNA for the CDR3: TGTGCCAGCACCGAGCGGGAAGGCGAGCCCCAGCATTTT. This codes for CASTEREGEPQHF.